A selection of T cell receptor beta chains follows, all from one sample in a study of blood T cell repertoires in COVID-19. Produced via immunoSEQ multiplex PCR; TCRdb's table is partial and in-frame only. This table has under 150,000 clones, 60% to 85% appearing once. Source material: peripheral blood. The receptors were gathered from a man at least 80 years old with acute or convalescent COVID-19. CDR3s include the opening cysteine and the closing phenylalanine or tryptophan. D genes are given only for firm matches. Clone size is stated in some rows and not others, as once, few, many or a class when expanded.

length,D,J,size,V,CDR3,DNA
14,-,TRBJ1-2,-,TRBV5-5,CASSFRARGYGYTF,TGTGCCAGCAGCTTCAGGGCGCGGGGCTATGGCTACACCTTC
17,TRBD2,TRBJ2-5,-,TRBV2,CASSYSRTSGLQETQYF,TGTGCCAGCAGTTACAGTAGGACTAGCGGACTTCAAGAGACCCAGTACTTC
16,TRBD2,TRBJ2-3,few,TRBV28,CASSLAGGEMWDTQYF,TGTGCCAGCAGTTTAGCGGGGGGGGAGATGTGGGATACGCAGTATTTT
13,TRBD2,TRBJ2-3,-,TRBV20-1,CSASAGGTDTQYF,TGCAGTGCTAGTGCGGGGGGAACAGATACGCAGTATTTT
14,-,TRBJ2-7,-,TRBV7-3,CASSRGGQGSEQYF,TGTGCCAGCAGCCGCGGTGGGCAGGGGAGCGAGCAGTACTTC
18,TRBD2,TRBJ2-1,-,TRBV6-9,CASIKPPPLAATYNEQFF,TGTGCCAGCATCAAGCCTCCCCCTCTAGCGGCAACCTACAATGAGCAGTTCTTC
15,TRBD1,TRBJ2-7,once,TRBV7-8,CASSRIPGGFYEQYF,TGTGCCAGCAGCCGTATTCCAGGGGGCTTCTACGAGCAGTACTTC
13,-,TRBJ1-1,-,TRBV6-5,CATSRQINTEAFF,TGTGCCACTTCCAGGCAGATAAACACTGAAGCTTTCTTT
15,-,TRBJ1-5,-,TRBV5-6,CASSLGGGANQPQHF,TGTGCCAGCAGCTTGGGAGGGGGAGCGAATCAGCCCCAGCATTTT
11,-,TRBJ2-5,-,TRBV6-2/TRBV6-3,CASSNRETQYF,TGTGCCAGCAGTAACAGAGAGACCCAGTACTTC
14,-,TRBJ1-5,once,TRBV6-6,CASNEQGSNQPQHF,TGTGCCAGCAACGAACAGGGTAGCAATCAGCCCCAGCATTTT
14,TRBD2,TRBJ2-5,-,TRBV2,CASIGPSGKETQYF,TGTGCCAGCATAGGTCCTAGCGGGAAAGAGACCCAGTACTTC
14,TRBD1,TRBJ2-1,few,TRBV7-9,CASRRTGGHNEQFF,TGTGCCAGCAGAAGGACAGGGGGGCACAATGAGCAGTTCTTC
14,-,TRBJ2-5,-,TRBV6-5,CASSPQRGQETQYF,TGTGCCAGTTCCCCCCAACGGGGCCAAGAGACCCAGTACTTC
15,-,TRBJ1-1,-,TRBV4-1,CASSQQTGLNTEAFF,TGCGCCAGCAGCCAACAGACAGGACTGAACACTGAAGCTTTCTTT
16,TRBD1,TRBJ2-1,-,TRBV7-2,CASSLAGQTGYNEQFF,TGTGCCAGCAGCTTAGCGGGACAGACAGGATACAATGAGCAGTTCTTC
14,-,TRBJ1-5,few,TRBV6-6,CASSYPETRQPQHF,TGTGCCAGCAGTTACCCGGAGACGCGTCAGCCCCAGCATTTT
17,TRBD2,TRBJ2-1,-,TRBV7-3,CASSRQALAGGYNEQFF,TGTGCCAGCAGTCGGCAAGCGCTAGCGGGGGGATACAATGAGCAGTTCTTC
15,-,TRBJ1-2,-,TRBV3-1/TRBV3-2,CASSPTAGGLNGYTF,TGTGCCAGCAGTCCTACAGCCGGCGGGTTAAATGGCTACACCTTC
17,TRBD1,TRBJ1-5,few,TRBV5-6,CASSLAPNRGSNQPQHF,TGTGCCAGCAGCTTAGCTCCGAACAGGGGTAGCAATCAGCCCCAGCATTTT